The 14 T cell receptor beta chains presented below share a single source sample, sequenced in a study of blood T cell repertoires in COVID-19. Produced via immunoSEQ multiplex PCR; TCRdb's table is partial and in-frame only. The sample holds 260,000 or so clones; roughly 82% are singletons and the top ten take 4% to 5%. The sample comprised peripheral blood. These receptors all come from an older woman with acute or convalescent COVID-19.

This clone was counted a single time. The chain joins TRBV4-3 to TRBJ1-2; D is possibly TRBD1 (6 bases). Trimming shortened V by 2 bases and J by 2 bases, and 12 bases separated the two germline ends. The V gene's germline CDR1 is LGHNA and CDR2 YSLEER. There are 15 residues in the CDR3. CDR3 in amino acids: CASSQNPTGNYGYTF. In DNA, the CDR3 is TGCGCCAGCAGCCAAAACCCGACAGGCAACTATGGCTACACCTTC.

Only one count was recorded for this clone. Here the CDR3 DNA reads TGTGCCAGCAGCGCGGACAGTGCGAATCAGCCCCAGCATTTT. Protein sequence: CASSADSANQPQHF. The V gene is TRBV7-2, the J gene TRBJ1-5; D is perhaps TRBD1 (6 bases). V lost 5 bases to trimming and J lost 4 bases, with 12 bases between them. CDR3 length: 14 residues. In germline, CDR1 is SGHTA, CDR2 FQGNSA.

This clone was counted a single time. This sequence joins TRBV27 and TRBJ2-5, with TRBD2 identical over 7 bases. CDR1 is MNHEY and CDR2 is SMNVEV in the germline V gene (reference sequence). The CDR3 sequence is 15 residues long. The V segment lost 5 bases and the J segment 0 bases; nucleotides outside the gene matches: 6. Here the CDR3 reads CASSRLAGDQETQYF. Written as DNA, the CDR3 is TGTGCCAGCAGTCGACTAGCCGGGGACCAAGAGACCCAGTACTTC.

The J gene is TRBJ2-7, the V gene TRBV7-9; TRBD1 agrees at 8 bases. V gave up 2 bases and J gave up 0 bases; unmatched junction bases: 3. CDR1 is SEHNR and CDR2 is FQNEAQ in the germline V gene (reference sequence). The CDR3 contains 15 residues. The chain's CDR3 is CASSLIQGASYEQYF. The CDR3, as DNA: TGTGCCAGCAGCTTAATCCAGGGGGCCTCCTACGAGCAGTACTTC.

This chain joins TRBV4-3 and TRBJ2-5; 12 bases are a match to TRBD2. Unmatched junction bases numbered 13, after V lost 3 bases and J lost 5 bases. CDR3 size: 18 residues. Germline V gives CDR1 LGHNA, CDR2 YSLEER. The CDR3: CASSQAGTSGLGGETQYF. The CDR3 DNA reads TGCGCCAGCAGCCAGGCCGGGACTAGCGGGTTAGGAGGGGAGACCCAGTACTTC.

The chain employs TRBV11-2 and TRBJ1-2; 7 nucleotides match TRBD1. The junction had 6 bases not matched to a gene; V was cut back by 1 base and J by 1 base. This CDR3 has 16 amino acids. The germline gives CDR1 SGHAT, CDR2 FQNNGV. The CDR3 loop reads CASSLAPGQFNYGYTF. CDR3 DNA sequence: TGTGCCAGCAGCTTAGCTCCGGGACAGTTTAACTATGGCTACACCTTC.

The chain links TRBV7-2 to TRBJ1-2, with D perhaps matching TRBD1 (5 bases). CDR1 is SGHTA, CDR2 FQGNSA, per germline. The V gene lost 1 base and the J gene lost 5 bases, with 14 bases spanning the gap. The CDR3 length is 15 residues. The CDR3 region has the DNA TGTGCCAGCAGCTTAGAACGCAGGGTTCTTTATGGCTACACCTTC. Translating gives CASSLERRVLYGYTF.

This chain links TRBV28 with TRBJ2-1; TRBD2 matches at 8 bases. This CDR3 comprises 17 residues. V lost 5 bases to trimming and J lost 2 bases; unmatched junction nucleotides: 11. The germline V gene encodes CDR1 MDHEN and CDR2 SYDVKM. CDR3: CASSTPGGPRTYNEQFF. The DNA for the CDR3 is TGTGCCAGCAGTACCCCGGGAGGGCCTAGGACCTACAATGAGCAGTTCTTC.

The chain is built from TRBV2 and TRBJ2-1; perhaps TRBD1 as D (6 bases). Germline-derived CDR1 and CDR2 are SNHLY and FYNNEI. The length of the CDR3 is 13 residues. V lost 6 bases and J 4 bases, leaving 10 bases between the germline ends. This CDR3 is CASSKDSYNEQFF. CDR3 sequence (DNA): TGTGCCAGCAGCAAGGACAGTTACAATGAGCAGTTCTTC.

In nucleotides, the CDR3 is TGTGCCAGCAGTACCCTTGAGGGCACTGAAGCTTTCTTT. Translating gives CASSTLEGTEAFF. The chain couples TRBV27 to TRBJ1-1; D is ambiguous. This CDR3 comprises 13 residues. Germline V CDR1 and CDR2: MNHEY, SMNVEV (reference sequence). The V and J ends lost 5 bases and 4 bases respectively, with 11 bases between them.

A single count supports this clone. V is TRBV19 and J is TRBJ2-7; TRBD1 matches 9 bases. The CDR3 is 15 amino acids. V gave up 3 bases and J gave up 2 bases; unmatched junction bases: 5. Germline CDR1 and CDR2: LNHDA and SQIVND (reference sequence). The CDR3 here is CASSIFGQGTYEQYF. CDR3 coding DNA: TGTGCCAGTAGTATTTTTGGACAGGGGACCTACGAGCAGTACTTC.

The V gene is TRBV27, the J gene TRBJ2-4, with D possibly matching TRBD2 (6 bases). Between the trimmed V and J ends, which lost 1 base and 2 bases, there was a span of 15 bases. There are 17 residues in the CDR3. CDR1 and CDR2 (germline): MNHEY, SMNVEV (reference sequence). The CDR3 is CASSLLWQGGTKNIQYF. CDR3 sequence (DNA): TGTGCCAGCAGTTTATTGTGGCAGGGAGGTACCAAAAACATTCAGTACTTC.

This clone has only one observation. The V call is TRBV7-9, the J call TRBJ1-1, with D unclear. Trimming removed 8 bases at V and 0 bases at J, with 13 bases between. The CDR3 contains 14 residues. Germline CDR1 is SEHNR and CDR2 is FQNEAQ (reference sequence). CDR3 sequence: CASQKDSMNTEAFF. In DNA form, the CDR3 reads TGTGCCAGCCAGAAGGACTCTATGAACACTGAAGCTTTCTTT.

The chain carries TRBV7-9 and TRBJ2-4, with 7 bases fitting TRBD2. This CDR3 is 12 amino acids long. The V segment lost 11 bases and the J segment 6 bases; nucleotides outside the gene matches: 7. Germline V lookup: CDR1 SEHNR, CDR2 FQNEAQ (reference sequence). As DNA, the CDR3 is TGTGCCCTCGGGGAGGGGAGAAACATTCAGTACTTC. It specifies CALGEGRNIQYF. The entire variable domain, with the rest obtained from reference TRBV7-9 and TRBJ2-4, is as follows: DTGVSQNPRHKITKRGQNVTFRCDPISEHNRLYWYRQTLGQGPEFLTYFQNEAQLEKSRLLSDRFSAERPKGSFSTLEIQRTEQGDSAMYLCALGEGRNIQYFGAGTRLSVL.